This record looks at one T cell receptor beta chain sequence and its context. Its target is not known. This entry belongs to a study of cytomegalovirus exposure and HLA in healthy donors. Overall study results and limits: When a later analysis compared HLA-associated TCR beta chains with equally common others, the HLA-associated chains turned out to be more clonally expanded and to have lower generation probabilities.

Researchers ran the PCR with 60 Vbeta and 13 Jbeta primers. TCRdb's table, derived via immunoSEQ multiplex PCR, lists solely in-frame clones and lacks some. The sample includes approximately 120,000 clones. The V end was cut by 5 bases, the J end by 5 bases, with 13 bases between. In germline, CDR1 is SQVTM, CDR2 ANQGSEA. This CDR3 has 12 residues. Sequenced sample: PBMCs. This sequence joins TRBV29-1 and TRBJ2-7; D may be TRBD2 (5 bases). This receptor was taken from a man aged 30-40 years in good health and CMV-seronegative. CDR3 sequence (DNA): TGCAGCGTTAGAAGAGGGCGCCACGAGCAGTACTTC. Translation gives CSVRRGRHEQYF.